Below, 25 T cell receptor beta chains from the same sample are listed, as sequenced in a study of Graves' ophthalmopathy and Graves' hyperthyroidism. Amplifying from RNA transcripts, the study obtained TCR beta CDR3 regions. Amplification began with first-round RT-PCR using HTBI primers, then second-round multiplex PCR was performed. Using its own MiXCR run on the multiplex PCR reads, TCRdb lists one record per CDR3 protein. In the table there are about 740,000 distinct CDR3 sequences, roughly 40% of which are singletons. What was sequenced was peripheral blood. The receptor source for this set is an adult man with Graves' ophthalmopathy.

The chain links TRBV20-1 to TRBJ2-7; 8 nucleotides agree with TRBD2. CDR3 size: 14 residues. The germline gives CDR1 DFQATT, CDR2 SNEGSKA (reference sequence). V trimming: 3 bases; J trimming: 4 bases; junction bases outside the gene matches: 8. The CDR3 spells CSARSTSGEYEQYF. In nucleotides, the CDR3 is TGCAGTGCTAGGAGTACTAGCGGAGAGTACGAGCAGTACTTC.

The chain links TRBV5-1 to TRBJ2-5, with D possibly matching TRBD1 (5 bases). The CDR3 consists of 14 residues. The V end was cut by 0 bases, the J end by 1 base, with 7 bases between. Germline V gene lookup returns CDR1 SGHRS and CDR2 YFSETQ. The chain's CDR3 is CASSLEGIQETQYF. In DNA, the CDR3 is TGCGCCAGCAGCTTGGAGGGGATCCAAGAGACCCAGTACTTC.

V usage is TRBV5-6 and J usage is TRBJ1-6; TRBD1 aligns across 10 bases. V lost 2 bases, J lost 9 bases, and 2 bases stayed unmatched. The CDR3 runs to 14 residues. The germline V gene encodes CDR1 SGHDT and CDR2 YYEEEE. In DNA form, the CDR3 reads TGTGCCAGCAGCTTCGACAGGGGGCCTTCACCCCTCCACTTT. Its translation: CASSFDRGPSPLHF.

V gene TRBV12-3 or TRBV12-4 combines with J gene TRBJ2-7; tentatively, D is TRBD1 (5 bases). The CDR3 is 14 amino acids. The V end was cut by 2 bases, the J end by 6 bases, with 14 bases between. In DNA form, the CDR3 reads TGTGCCAGCAGTTTAAGGCAGGGCCCTTTCGAGCAGTACTTC. As protein: CASSLRQGPFEQYF.

This clonotype occurred many times. V gene TRBV20-1 combines with J gene TRBJ2-5; D may be TRBD1 or TRBD2 (6 bases each). CDR3 length equals 12 residues. Germline V gene sequence: CDR1 DFQATT, CDR2 SNEGSKA (reference sequence). The ends were cut back, 4 bases at V and 11 bases at J, with 17 bases in the middle. The CDR3: CSANLGGSAQYF. The CDR3 DNA is TGCAGTGCTAACCTCGGGGGCTCTGCGCAGTACTTC.

CDR3 amino acids: CASSEAGHSPLHF. The CDR3, as DNA: TGTGCCAGCAGTGAGGCAGGGCACTCACCCCTCCACTTT. The chain joins TRBV2 to TRBJ1-6; tentatively, D is TRBD1 (5 bases). CDR3 length: 13 residues. Trimming left V 3 bases short and J 10 bases short, with 10 bases between. Germline V gene lookup returns CDR1 SNHLY and CDR2 FYNNEI.

J is TRBJ2-3 and V is TRBV20-1, with 11 bases fitting TRBD2. The CDR3 has 16 residues. Germline V CDR1 and CDR2: DFQATT, SNEGSKA (reference sequence). Unmatched junction bases numbered 10, after V lost 4 bases and J lost 4 bases. The CDR3 loop is CSANLRTSGLADTQYF. CDR3 nucleotide sequence: TGCAGTGCTAATTTGAGGACTAGCGGGCTGGCAGATACGCAGTATTTT.

The rearrangement joins TRBV5-6 to TRBJ1-1; 9 nucleotides line up with TRBD1. In germline, CDR1 is SGHDT, CDR2 YYEEEE. CDR3 length: 15 residues. After removal of 3 bases from V and 3 bases from J, the junction contained 6 bases not matched to a gene. CDR3 amino acids: CASSSGTGKDTEAFF. For the CDR3, the DNA is TGTGCCAGCAGCTCGGGGACAGGGAAGGACACTGAAGCTTTCTTT.

This clonotype was seen only a few times. The rearrangement uses TRBV11-2 and TRBJ1-6; a weak D match, TRBD1 (6 bases). The V end was cut by 6 bases, the J end by 3 bases, with 9 bases between. This CDR3 is 14 amino acids long. Germline V gene lookup returns CDR1 SGHAT and CDR2 FQNNGV. CDR3 sequence reads: CASRGAYYNSPLHF. Written as DNA, the CDR3 is TGTGCCAGCAGGGGGGCTTACTATAATTCACCCCTCCACTTT.

The J gene is TRBJ1-2, the V gene TRBV7-9; D is unclear. Germline values: CDR1 SEHNR, CDR2 FQNEAQ (reference sequence). The CDR3 runs 15 residues. Between the trimmed V and J ends, which lost 2 bases and 2 bases, there was a span of 12 bases. The CDR3 region has the DNA TGTGCCAGCAGCTTAATAGCCGGGGAGAACTATGGCTACACCTTC. Its translation is CASSLIAGENYGYTF.

The chain links TRBV2 to TRBJ2-6; 7 bases align to TRBD1. The junction had 7 bases not matched to a gene; V was cut back by 4 bases and J by 1 base. The CDR3 length is 17 residues. The germline V gene has CDR1 SNHLY and CDR2 FYNNEI. The CDR3: CASSATGNPSGANVLTF. The CDR3 coding sequence is TGTGCCAGCAGTGCGACAGGGAATCCTTCTGGGGCCAACGTCCTGACTTTC.

J is TRBJ2-7 and V is TRBV9, with TRBD1 matching 7 bases. Per the germline V gene, CDR1 is SGDLS and CDR2 is YYNGEE. The CDR3 sequence is 11 residues long. V lost 4 bases and J lost 11; bases outside the gene matches: 6. The CDR3 nucleotides are TGTGCCAGCAGCCTACAGGGGACCGAGTACTTC. The encoded protein is CASSLQGTEYF.

The chain uses TRBV10-2 and TRBJ1-6; no clear D. The CDR3 has 14 residues. Trimming removed 8 bases from V and 6 bases from J, with 14 bases in between. Germline V gene data show CDR1 as WSHSY and CDR2 as SAAADI. The CDR3 protein is CASRITELNSPLHF. In nucleotides, the CDR3 is TGCGCCAGCCGAATTACGGAACTTAATTCACCCCTCCACTTT.

V is TRBV25-1 and J is TRBJ1-4; D may be TRBD1 or TRBD2 (7 bases each). The J call is uncertain, as TRBJ2-2 better fits the DNA end. The CDR3 is 14 residues long. Germline V gene sequence: CDR1 MGHDK, CDR2 SYGVNS. The CDR3 spells CASSYRGGGGELFF. The DNA of the CDR3 is TGTGCCAGCAGTTACAGGGGAGGGGGCGGGGAGCTGTTTTTT.

For this clonotype: Sequence at one end of the junction differs from germline and may be a read error. As DNA, the CDR3 is TGTGCCAGCAGCTCGGGAAGCTCCTACGAGCAGCACTTC. Translated: CASSSGSSYEQHF. The chain joins TRBV7-3 to TRBJ2-7; D might be TRBD2 (5 bases). CDR1 is SGHTA and CDR2 is FQGTGA in the germline V gene. The CDR3 extends over 13 amino acids. Based on the CDR3 plus reference TRBV7-3 and TRBJ2-7, the full variable domain is GAGVSQTPSNKVTEKGKYVELRCDPISGHTALYWYRQSLGQGPEFLIYFQGTGAADDSGLPNDRFFAVRPEGSVSTLKIQRTERGDSAVYLCASSSGSSYEQHFGPGTRLTVT.

The V gene is TRBV19, the J gene TRBJ1-1; D gene uncertain. CDR1 is LNHDA, CDR2 SQIVND, per germline (reference sequence). The CDR3 is 12 amino acids. The ends were cut back, 6 bases at V and 4 bases at J, with 9 bases in the middle. In DNA, the CDR3 is TGTGCCAGTAGGATTAGTGGCACTGAAGCTTTCTTT. Translation: CASRISGTEAFF.

V usage is TRBV20-1 and J usage is TRBJ2-7; possible D gene TRBD2, 7 bases. The ends were cut back, 8 bases at V and 0 bases at J, with 14 bases in the middle. CDR3 length: 13 amino acids. The germline gives CDR1 DFQATT, CDR2 SNEGSKA (reference sequence). CDR3: CSTSGDYSYEQYF. The CDR3 DNA follows: TGCAGTACCTCAGGGGACTACTCCTACGAGCAGTACTTC.

The V gene is TRBV5-4, the J gene TRBJ1-1; TRBD1 aligns across 10 bases. The CDR3 sequence is 15 residues long. The germline gives CDR1 SGHNT, CDR2 YYREEE (reference sequence). Trimming at V came to 4 bases and at J to 3 bases, leaving 6 bases not matched to a gene. The CDR3 spells CASSPGQGRDTEAFF. CDR3 nucleotide sequence: TGTGCCAGCAGCCCGGGACAGGGGAGGGACACTGAAGCTTTCTTT. Full variable domain (rest looked up from reference TRBV5-4 and TRBJ1-1): ETGVTQSPTHLIKTRGQQVTLRCSSQSGHNTVSWYQQALGQGPQFIFQYYREEENGRGNFPPRFSGLQFPNYSSELNVNALELDDSALYLCASSPGQGRDTEAFFGQGTRLTVV.

Points on this clonotype: One end of the junction does not line up with germline, which may come from a read error. The chain links TRBV15 to TRBJ1-6; 8 bases match TRBD1. Germline loops: CDR1 LNHNV, CDR2 YYDKDF (reference sequence). This CDR3 is 16 amino acids long. Written as DNA, the CDR3 is TGTGCCACCAGCAGGCAAGGACAGGGCGGCGATTCATCCCTCCACTTT. Its protein product is CATSRQGQGGDSSLHF.

The chain couples TRBV7-2 to TRBJ1-6; TRBD1 matches at 7 bases. The CDR3 sequence is 17 residues long. V was pared by 4 bases and J by 0 bases, with 6 bases of the junction left unmatched. From germline, CDR1 is SGHTA and CDR2 FQGNSA. CDR3 nucleotide sequence: TGTGCCAGCAGCTCGAGGTCAGGGGGCTCCTATAATTCACCCCTCCACTTT. Its translation is CASSSRSGGSYNSPLHF.

In this sample, this clonotype turned up a few times. The chain couples TRBV9 to TRBJ2-2; D gene ambiguous. V was shortened by 0 bases and J by 4 bases, with 4 bases between the two germline ends. The CDR3 covers 13 residues. Germline values: CDR1 SGDLS, CDR2 YYNGEE. CDR3 loop: CASSVAPTGELFF. The CDR3 coding sequence is TGTGCCAGCAGCGTAGCACCCACCGGGGAGCTGTTTTTT. Complete variable domain (other parts from reference TRBV9 and TRBJ2-2): DSGVTQTPKHLITATGQRVTLRCSPRSGDLSVYWYQQSLDQGLQFLIQYYNGEERAKGNILERFSAQQFPDLHSELNLSSLELGDSALYFCASSVAPTGELFFGEGSRLTVL.

The genes are TRBV19 and TRBJ1-4; D is unclear. CDR3 length: 13 amino acids. The V gene lost 9 bases and the J gene lost 6 bases, with 14 bases spanning the gap. Germline assignment: CDR1 LNHDA and CDR2 SQIVND (reference sequence). CDR3 sequence reads: CASNSGVHEKLFF. CDR3 in DNA: TGTGCCAGCAATTCTGGGGTTCATGAAAAACTGTTTTTT.

This chain uses TRBV15 with TRBJ1-3, with a tentative D call TRBD1 (6 bases). V was clipped by 0 bases and J by 2 bases, with 8 bases between them. Per germline, CDR1 LNHNV and CDR2 YYDKDF (reference sequence). The CDR3 runs to 15 residues. The CDR3 sequence: CATSRDSGAGNTIYF. The CDR3 DNA follows: TGTGCCACCAGCAGAGATTCAGGGGCTGGAAACACCATATATTTT.

This clonotype was seen only a few times. The chain carries TRBV11-2 and TRBJ2-7; 9 nucleotides align to TRBD1. The V gene's germline CDR1 is SGHAT and CDR2 FQNNGV. V shed 2 bases, J shed 5 bases, and the junction held 10 bases outside the gene matches. This CDR3 contains 16 residues. The CDR3 loop reads CASSLYLGQGKNEQYF. CDR3 sequence (DNA): TGTGCCAGCAGCTTATATCTCGGACAGGGGAAAAACGAGCAGTACTTC.

On this clonotype: Lacking the conserved final phenylalanine or tryptophan, this CDR3 likely reflects a read error. The J gene is TRBJ2-2, the V gene TRBV7-9; D remains ambiguous. CDR1 is SEHNR, CDR2 FQNEAQ, per germline (reference sequence). V lost 2 bases and J lost 1, with 5 bases in between. The CDR3 spans 14 residues. The CDR3 region is CASSLLQNTGELFL. The CDR3 coding sequence is TGTGCCAGCAGCTTACTACAGAACACCGGGGAGCTGTTTTTG.